These 28 T cell receptor beta chains were all obtained from the same sample, sequenced in a study of blood T cell repertoires in COVID-19. Repertoires were generated with immunoSEQ multiplex PCR, while TCRdb's copy carries only in-frame clones and drops some. The table has 150,000 or so clones, 84% seen once; the top ten hold approximately 3.9%. Sequenced material: peripheral blood. These receptors originate from a woman aged 60-75 years with acute or convalescent COVID-19.

The chain has TRBV7-2 and TRBJ2-7; 10 nucleotides line up with TRBD1. The germline V gene encodes CDR1 SGHTA and CDR2 FQGNSA. CDR3 length: 14 amino acids. The V gene end was trimmed by 5 bases and the J gene end by 5 bases; junction bases not matched to a gene: 6. The CDR3 nucleotides are TGTGCCAGCAGCCGCCGGGACAGGGGCCACGAGCAGTACTTC. Translating it yields CASSRRDRGHEQYF.

V is TRBV30 and J is TRBJ1-6, with 10 bases lining up with TRBD1. The CDR3 spans 15 residues. V was pared by 5 bases and J by 7 bases, with 8 bases of the junction left unmatched. Germline V gene data show CDR1 as GTSNPN and CDR2 as SVGIG (reference sequence). Written as DNA, the CDR3 is TGTGCCTGGGCCACCGGACAGGGGGTAAATTCACCCCTCCACTTT. Its protein is CAWATGQGVNSPLHF.

The chain combines TRBV29-1 with TRBJ2-7; possible D gene TRBD2, 5 bases. CDR1 is SQVTM and CDR2 is ANQGSEA in the germline V gene. This CDR3 has 13 residues. Trimming took 4 bases from V and 5 from J, leaving 15 bases between them. As DNA, the CDR3 is TGCAGCGTTGTAGGGCTAGCACGCGACGAGCAGTACTTC. Translating gives CSVVGLARDEQYF.

The rearrangement uses TRBV14 and TRBJ1-3, with D maybe TRBD1 (6 bases). Trimming removed 2 bases from V and 0 bases from J, with 14 bases in between. Germline V gene sequence: CDR1 SGHDN, CDR2 FVKESK. CDR3 length equals 17 residues. In DNA form, the CDR3 reads TGTGCCAGCAGCCAATTCGGACAGACGCTCTCTGGAAACACCATATATTTT. The encoded protein is CASSQFGQTLSGNTIYF.

The chain recombines TRBV11-2 with TRBJ2-1, with a tentative D call TRBD2 (5 bases). The length of the CDR3 is 15 residues. V gave up 5 bases and J gave up 6 bases, with 17 bases separating them. Germline V gene data show CDR1 as SGHAT and CDR2 as FQNNGV. In DNA form, the CDR3 reads TGTGCCAGCAGCCCAGTGCGCATAGGGAGCAATGAGCAGTTCTTC. This codes for CASSPVRIGSNEQFF.

Worth noting for this clone: The same CDR3 can be traced to other DNA sequences in this sample. The CDR3 nucleotides are TGTGCCAGCAGTTACGGAGGAGATGAGCAGTTCTTC. It specifies CASSYGGDEQFF. The chain uses TRBV6-5 and TRBJ2-1; possibly TRBD2 for D (5 bases). The V and J ends lost 2 bases and 8 bases respectively, with 7 bases between them. Germline CDR1 and CDR2: MNHEY and SVGAGI. The CDR3 covers 12 residues.

In this sample, this clone turned up a few times. This chain links TRBV7-2 with TRBJ2-1; 12 bases match TRBD2. In germline, CDR1 is SGHTA, CDR2 FQGNSA. There are 17 residues in the CDR3. After removal of 5 bases from V and 2 bases from J, the junction contained 7 bases not matched to a gene. The CDR3 bases are TGTGCCAGCAGCGAGACGGGACTAGCGGGCGCCTACAATGAGCAGTTCTTC. It translates to CASSETGLAGAYNEQFF.

The chain links TRBV12-3 or TRBV12-4 to TRBJ2-2; D is undetermined. CDR3 length: 13 amino acids. Trimming shortened V by 3 bases and J by 8 bases, and 10 bases separated the two germline ends. This CDR3 is CASSFRQIGELFF. The CDR3 nucleotides read TGTGCCAGCAGTTTCCGACAAATTGGGGAGCTGTTTTTT.

The rearrangement joins TRBV5-1 to TRBJ1-1; D unresolved. Trimming pared 4 bases from V and 3 bases from J, leaving 10 bases between. The CDR3 spans 13 residues. Per the germline V gene, CDR1 is SGHRS and CDR2 is YFSETQ. The CDR3 region has the DNA TGCGCCAGCAGCGAGCCCGGGGACACTGAAGCTTTCTTT. Translating it yields CASSEPGDTEAFF. The full variable domain, in which reference TRBV5-1 and TRBJ1-1 provide the parts outside the CDR3, is KAGVTQTPRYLIKTRGQQVTLSCSPISGHRSVSWYQQTPGQGLQFLFEYFSETQRNKGNFPGRFSGRQFSNSRSEMNVSTLELGDSALYLCASSEPGDTEAFFGQGTRLTVV.

CDR3 nucleotide sequence: TGTGCCAGCAGTTACGGGGGGTCCACCGGGGTCTATGGCTACACCTTC. It translates to CASSYGGSTGVYGYTF. The chain combines TRBV6-5 with TRBJ1-2; a weak D match, TRBD1 (5 bases). The germline gives CDR1 MNHEY, CDR2 SVGAGI. The CDR3 runs 16 residues. V was cut by 2 bases and J by 4 bases, with 17 bases left in between.

This sequence joins TRBV5-4 and TRBJ2-3; 10 nucleotides match TRBD2. The CDR3 length is 14 residues. Germline-derived CDR1 and CDR2 are SGHNT and YYREEE (reference sequence). The trim removed 2 bases at V and 3 bases at J, leaving 0 bases unmatched. Here the CDR3 reads CASSFSGRTDTQYF. The CDR3 bases are TGTGCCAGCAGCTTTAGCGGGAGGACAGATACGCAGTATTTT. Full variable domain (outside the CDR3, taken from reference TRBV5-4 and TRBJ2-3): ETGVTQSPTHLIKTRGQQVTLRCSSQSGHNTVSWYQQALGQGPQFIFQYYREEENGRGNFPPRFSGLQFPNYSSELNVNALELDDSALYLCASSFSGRTDTQYFGPGTRLTVL.

The rearrangement uses TRBV28 and TRBJ1-2, with D possibly TRBD1 on 5 matching bases. V lost 8 bases and J 8 bases, leaving 18 bases between the germline ends. The CDR3 totals 13 residues. CDR1 is MDHEN and CDR2 is SYDVKM in the germline V gene. This CDR3 is CASATGRGRGYTF. The CDR3 DNA is TGTGCCAGCGCGACGGGGAGGGGTCGGGGCTACACCTTC.

The chain carries TRBV7-8 and TRBJ1-2, with D perhaps matching TRBD1 (5 bases). The CDR3 sequence is 16 residues long. V was pared by 1 base and J by 1 base, with 13 bases between. The germline CDR1 and CDR2 sequences are SGHVS and FQNEAQ. This CDR3 is CASSLVPGGGNYGYTF. CDR3 in DNA: TGTGCCAGCAGCTTAGTTCCGGGGGGTGGTAACTATGGCTACACCTTC.

On this clone itself: Within the sample, other DNA sequences also encode this same CDR3. CDR3 coding DNA: TGTGCCAGCAGTCCTGGGACACGGGAGACCCAGTACTTC. It yields the protein CASSPGTRETQYF. The gene calls are TRBV28 and TRBJ2-5; possible D gene TRBD1, 6 bases. V lost 5 bases to trimming and J lost 5 bases, with 12 bases between them. Germline assignment: CDR1 MDHEN and CDR2 SYDVKM. This CDR3 spans 13 amino acids.

The genes are TRBV5-4 and TRBJ2-1; D remains unclear. The ends were cut back, 4 bases at V and 6 bases at J, with 5 bases in the middle. CDR3 length: 11 amino acids. Germline-derived CDR1 and CDR2 are SGHNT and YYREEE (reference sequence). CDR3 residues: CASSAGNEQFF. CDR3 DNA sequence: TGTGCCAGCAGCGCAGGCAATGAGCAGTTCTTC.

V is TRBV6-5 and J is TRBJ1-3; 9 bases fit TRBD1. CDR1 is MNHEY and CDR2 is SVGAGI in the germline V gene. CDR3 length equals 15 residues. The ends lost 6 bases at V and 4 bases at J; junction bases unmatched: 7. CDR3: CASRKQGAQGNTIYF. In nucleotides, the CDR3 is TGTGCCAGCAGAAAACAGGGGGCGCAGGGAAACACCATATATTTT.

J is TRBJ2-7 and V is TRBV5-1; TRBD2 matches 7 bases. Per germline, CDR1 SGHRS and CDR2 YFSETQ. CDR3 length: 15 residues. Trimming removed 2 bases from V and 2 bases from J; junction bases left unmatched: 7. The CDR3 DNA reads TGCGCCAGCAGCTTCTCGGGGGAGGGTCCCTACGAGCAGTACTTC. Its protein is CASSFSGEGPYEQYF.

The gene calls are TRBV19 and TRBJ1-2; D not certain. Germline CDR1 and CDR2: LNHDA and SQIVND (reference sequence). This CDR3 contains 15 residues. Between the trimmed V and J ends, which lost 5 bases and 2 bases, there was a span of 15 bases. This chain's CDR3 is CASSPRSRGNYGYTF. The CDR3 region has the DNA TGTGCCAGTAGTCCCCGTTCGCGGGGAAACTATGGCTACACCTTC.

This rearrangement joins TRBV5-4 to TRBJ1-2, with TRBD1 matching 9 bases. The junction had 17 bases not matched to a gene; V was cut back by 4 bases and J by 4 bases. CDR1 is SGHNT and CDR2 is YYREEE in the germline V gene (reference sequence). The CDR3 has 18 residues. CDR3 protein: CASSLPGQGSLVGYGYTF. DNA for the CDR3: TGTGCCAGCAGCCTCCCGGGACAGGGCAGCTTGGTAGGCTATGGCTACACCTTC. Supplemented by reference TRBV5-4 and TRBJ1-2, the full variable domain reads ETGVTQSPTHLIKTRGQQVTLRCSSQSGHNTVSWYQQALGQGPQFIFQYYREEENGRGNFPPRFSGLQFPNYSSELNVNALELDDSALYLCASSLPGQGSLVGYGYTFGSGTRLTVV.

This sequence joins TRBV7-2 and TRBJ1-6; 8 bases agree with TRBD1. The CDR3 has 15 amino acids. V gave up 1 base and J gave up 13 bases; unmatched junction bases: 9. Germline-derived CDR1 and CDR2 are SGHTA and FQGNSA. This CDR3 is CASSLDGGQVWPLHF. In nucleotides, the CDR3 is TGTGCCAGCAGCTTAGATGGGGGACAGGTCTGGCCCCTCCACTTT.

This rearrangement joins TRBV28 to TRBJ1-2, with TRBD1 matching 11 bases. Germline-derived CDR1 and CDR2 are MDHEN and SYDVKM. The CDR3 contains 16 residues. Trimming at V came to 5 bases and at J to 8 bases, leaving 13 bases not matched to a gene. CDR3 amino acids: CASSTAPGTGGRGYTF. In nucleotides, the CDR3 is TGTGCCAGCAGTACTGCTCCCGGGACAGGGGGTCGAGGCTACACCTTC.

This rearrangement joins TRBV28 to TRBJ2-3, with 7 bases matching TRBD2. CDR1 and CDR2 from the germline V gene are MDHEN and SYDVKM. This CDR3 has 17 residues. Trimming removed 3 bases from V and 3 bases from J; junction bases left unmatched: 12. Here the CDR3 DNA reads TGTGCCAGCAGTTTTTTTGAAAGGCGGGAGCAGACAGATACGCAGTATTTT. As protein: CASSFFERREQTDTQYF.

The chain carries TRBV28 and TRBJ1-1, with 10 bases lining up with TRBD1. In germline, CDR1 is MDHEN, CDR2 SYDVKM. With V trimmed by 2 bases and J by 6 bases, 9 bases remained unmatched. This CDR3 has 16 residues. CDR3 in amino acids: CASSLLRQGASAEAFF. The DNA of the CDR3 is TGTGCCAGCAGTTTACTACGACAGGGGGCTTCGGCTGAAGCTTTCTTT.

The chain carries TRBV12-3 or TRBV12-4 and TRBJ1-2, with D maybe TRBD1 (6 bases). The CDR3 is made up of 12 amino acids. Trimming left V 3 bases short and J 4 bases short, with 6 bases between. CDR3 protein: CASSLGAYGYTF. Here the CDR3 DNA reads TGTGCCAGCAGTTTGGGGGCCTATGGCTACACCTTC.

This clone turned up a few times. The chain recombines TRBV27 with TRBJ1-1; D ambiguous. Deletions cut 8 bases from V and 5 bases from J, with 12 bases between. CDR1 MNHEY and CDR2 SMNVEV come from the germline V gene (reference sequence). The CDR3 consists of 12 residues. CDR3 loop: CASREDGTEAFF. For the CDR3, the DNA is TGTGCCAGCCGTGAAGACGGGACTGAAGCTTTCTTT.

This clone was counted a few times. The CDR3, as DNA: TGTGCCAGCTCACTCGAACAGGGGGCGCGTGGCTACACCTTC. It specifies CASSLEQGARGYTF. The gene calls are TRBV18 and TRBJ1-2; 9 bases agree with TRBD1. The CDR3 consists of 14 residues. In germline, CDR1 is KGHSH, CDR2 LQKENI. The J segment lost 7 bases and the V segment lost 4 bases, leaving 7 bases of the junction unmatched.

This chain joins TRBV10-3 and TRBJ2-1; possibly TRBD2 for D (6 bases). The CDR3 is made up of 15 amino acids. Germline CDR1 is ENHRY and CDR2 is SYGVKD. V was clipped by 3 bases and J by 0 bases, with 9 bases between them. The DNA of the CDR3 is TGTGCCATCAGTGATTTAGCGGACTCCTACAATGAGCAGTTCTTC. It codes for CAISDLADSYNEQFF.

The rearrangement uses TRBV7-3 and TRBJ2-2; 9 bases map to TRBD1. Germline loops: CDR1 SGHTA, CDR2 FQGTGA. There are 16 residues in the CDR3. Germline trimming cut 5 bases from V and 4 bases from J; bases unmatched to any gene: 8. The CDR3 DNA sequence: TGTGCCAGCAGCCCCCAGGGACAGGGAATCACCGGGGAGCTGTTTTTT. Its translation is CASSPQGQGITGELFF.